Sequencing of this T cell receptor beta chain was carried out in a study of regulatory T cells in long-lasting Graves disease. Whole-study findings and limits: Newly diagnosed patients had higher TCR diversity than persistent Graves' patients did.

Germline V gene sequence: CDR1 MDHEN, CDR2 SYDVKM. Trimming took 3 bases from V and 5 from J, leaving 10 bases between them. The CDR3 has 13 amino acids. This clonotype was seen at least ten times. What it binds is not known. The time point here: newly diagnosed GD, antithyroid drugs for less than 3 months. PBMC-extracted RNA yielded the TCR library. Arm-PCR of CDR3 regions and iRepertoire HTBI primers were used to build TCR beta libraries. Using its own MiXCR run on the multiplex PCR reads, TCRdb lists one record per CDR3 protein. The data contain roughly 350,000 distinct CDR3 sequences, roughly 17% of them seen just once; the ten biggest clones take up around 27%. The sample was also linked to a second study, of T cells in Graves' hyperthyroidism and ophthalmopathy. From that paper: Exclusion of a patient resulted from uncontrolled infection, other autoimmune disease, pregnancy or lactation. The study used the HTBI primer set for a first-round RT-PCR of the TCR CDR3.

The V call is TRBV28, the J call TRBJ1-2; D is unclear. The material was peripheral blood mononuclear cells (PBMCs), obtained at new diagnosis, from a patient treated with antithyroid drugs. The sequence derives from a middle-aged man with Graves disease. Here the CDR3 reads CASSFPGVYGYTF. As DNA, the CDR3 is TGTGCCAGCAGTTTCCCCGGGGTGTATGGCTACACCTTC.